This TCR beta chain was captured in a study of cytomegalovirus exposure and HLA in healthy donors. Donors were ostensibly healthy at sampling, although undocumented immune exposures were probable. To note about this clone: The antigen is not known.

In the PCR, 60 Vbeta and 13 Jbeta primers were used. The assay was immunoSEQ multiplex PCR, and TCRdb's table has in-frame clones only and misses some. The repertoire holds under 150,000 clones, with 80% as singletons. Study-wide results and limits: Per a later analysis, under 20,000 TCR beta sequences showed association with HLA alleles at 0.05 false discovery rate. Within an earlier analysis, most TCR beta V segments proved productive either about 87% or about 30% of the time. The authors reported that TCR beta sequences could predict HLA-A and HLA-B alleles. These predictions were accurate for most subjects in the first cohort.

Germline loops: CDR1 MNHEY, CDR2 SMNVEV (reference sequence). The V segment lost 2 bases and the J segment 2 bases; nucleotides outside the gene matches: 13. CDR3 size: 19 residues. The specimen sequenced was PBMCs. This receptor was taken from a woman aged 40 to 49 in good health and CMV-seronegative. V and J are TRBV27 and TRBJ2-5; 11 bases map to TRBD2. The CDR3 nucleotides read TGTGCCAGCAGTTTAAGGCTAGCGGGAGGCCCCGGGACTCAAGAGACCCAGTACTTC. It codes for CASSLRLAGGPGTQETQYF.